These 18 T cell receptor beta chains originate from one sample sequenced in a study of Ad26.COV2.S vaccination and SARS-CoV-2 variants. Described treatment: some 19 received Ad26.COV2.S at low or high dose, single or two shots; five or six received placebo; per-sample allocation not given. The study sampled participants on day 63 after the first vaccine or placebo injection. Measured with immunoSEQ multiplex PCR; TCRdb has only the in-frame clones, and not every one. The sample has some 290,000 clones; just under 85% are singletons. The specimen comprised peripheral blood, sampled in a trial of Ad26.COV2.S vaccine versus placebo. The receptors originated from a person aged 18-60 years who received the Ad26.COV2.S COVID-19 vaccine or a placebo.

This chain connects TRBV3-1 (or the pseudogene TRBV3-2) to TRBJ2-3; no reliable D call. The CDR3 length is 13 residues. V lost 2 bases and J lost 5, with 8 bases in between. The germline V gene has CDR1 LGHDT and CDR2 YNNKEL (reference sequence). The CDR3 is CASSQLVQDTQYF. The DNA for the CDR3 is TGTGCCAGCAGCCAACTAGTCCAAGATACGCAGTATTTT.

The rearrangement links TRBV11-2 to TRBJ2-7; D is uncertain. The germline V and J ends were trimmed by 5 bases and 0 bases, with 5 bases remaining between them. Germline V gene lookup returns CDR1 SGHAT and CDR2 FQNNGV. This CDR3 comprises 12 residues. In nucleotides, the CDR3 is TGTGCCAGCAGCCCAAACTCCTACGAGCAGTACTTC. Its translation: CASSPNSYEQYF.

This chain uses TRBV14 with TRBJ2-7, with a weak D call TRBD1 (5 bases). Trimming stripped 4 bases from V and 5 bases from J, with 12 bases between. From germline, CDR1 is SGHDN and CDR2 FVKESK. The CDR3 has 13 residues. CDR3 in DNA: TGTGCCAGCAGCCGCTACTTGACAGACGAGCAGTACTTC. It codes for CASSRYLTDEQYF.

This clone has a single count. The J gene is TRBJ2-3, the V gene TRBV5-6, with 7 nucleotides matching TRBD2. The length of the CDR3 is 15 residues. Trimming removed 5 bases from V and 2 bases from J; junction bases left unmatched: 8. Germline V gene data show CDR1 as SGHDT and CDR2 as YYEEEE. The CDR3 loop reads CASSRVGDYTDTQYF. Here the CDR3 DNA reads TGTGCCAGCAGTAGAGTAGGGGACTACACAGATACGCAGTATTTT.

CDR3 sequence: CASSLRRHNQPQHF. The CDR3 bases are TGTGCCAGCAGTTTAAGACGGCACAATCAGCCCCAGCATTTT. The V and J genes are TRBV27 and TRBJ1-5; D is uncertain. Trimming shortened V by 2 bases and J by 3 bases, and 8 bases separated the two germline ends. From germline, CDR1 is MNHEY and CDR2 SMNVEV (reference sequence). The CDR3 runs 14 residues.

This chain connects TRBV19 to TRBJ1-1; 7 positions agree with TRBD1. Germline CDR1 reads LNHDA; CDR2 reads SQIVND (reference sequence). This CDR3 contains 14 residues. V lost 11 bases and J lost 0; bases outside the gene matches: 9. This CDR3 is CAVRDRAMNTEAFF. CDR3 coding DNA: TGTGCCGTCCGGGACAGAGCCATGAACACTGAAGCTTTCTTT.

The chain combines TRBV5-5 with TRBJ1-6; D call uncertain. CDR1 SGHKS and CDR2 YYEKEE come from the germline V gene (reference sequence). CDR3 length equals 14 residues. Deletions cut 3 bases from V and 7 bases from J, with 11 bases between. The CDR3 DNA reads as TGTGCCAGCAGCTCTTCATGGGAAAATTCACCCCTCCACTTT. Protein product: CASSSSWENSPLHF.

The CDR3 sequence is CARGWLRGDTGELFF. The CDR3 DNA follows: TGTGCCAGGGGGTGGTTGCGGGGAGACACCGGGGAGCTGTTTTTT. This sequence joins TRBV9 and TRBJ2-2; tentative D call: TRBD2 (6 bases). CDR3 size: 15 residues. Trimming shortened V by 8 bases and J by 3 bases, and 17 bases separated the two germline ends. Looked up from germline, CDR1 is SGDLS and CDR2 is YYNGEE.

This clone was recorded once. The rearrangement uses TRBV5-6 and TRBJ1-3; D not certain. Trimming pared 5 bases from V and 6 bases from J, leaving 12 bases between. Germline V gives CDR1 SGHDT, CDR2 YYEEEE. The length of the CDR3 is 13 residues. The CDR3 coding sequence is TGTGCCAGCAGATACCGCGCTACAAACACCATATATTTT. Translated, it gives CASRYRATNTIYF.

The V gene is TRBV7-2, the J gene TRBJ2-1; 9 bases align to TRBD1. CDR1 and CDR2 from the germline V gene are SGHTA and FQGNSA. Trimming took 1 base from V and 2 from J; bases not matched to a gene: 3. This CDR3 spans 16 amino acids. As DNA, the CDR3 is TGTGCCAGCAGCTTAGGTACAGGGGGCGCCTACAATGAGCAGTTCTTC. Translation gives CASSLGTGGAYNEQFF.

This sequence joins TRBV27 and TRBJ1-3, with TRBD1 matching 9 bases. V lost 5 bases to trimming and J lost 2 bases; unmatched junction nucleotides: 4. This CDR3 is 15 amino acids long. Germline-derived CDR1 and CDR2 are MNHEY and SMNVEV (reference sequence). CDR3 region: CASSRRQGAGNTIYF. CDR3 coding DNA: TGTGCCAGCAGTCGTAGACAGGGGGCTGGAAACACCATATATTTT.

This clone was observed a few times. The DNA of the CDR3 is TGTGCCACCAGCAGTGGACAGGTCTCAACTAATGAAAAACTGTTTTTT. Protein sequence: CATSSGQVSTNEKLFF. The chain combines TRBV15 with TRBJ1-4, with 7 bases aligning to TRBD1. The CDR3 contains 16 residues. Germline V gene sequence: CDR1 LNHNV, CDR2 YYDKDF (reference sequence). Losses at the gene ends were 3 bases for V and 0 bases for J; bases not matched to a gene: 4. Variable domain in full (rest from reference TRBV15 and TRBJ1-4): DAMVIQNPRYQVTQFGKPVTLSCSQTLNHNVMYWYQQKSSQAPKLLFHYYDKDFNNEADTPDNFQSRRPNTSFCFLDIRSPGLGDTAMYLCATSSGQVSTNEKLFFGSGTQLSVL.

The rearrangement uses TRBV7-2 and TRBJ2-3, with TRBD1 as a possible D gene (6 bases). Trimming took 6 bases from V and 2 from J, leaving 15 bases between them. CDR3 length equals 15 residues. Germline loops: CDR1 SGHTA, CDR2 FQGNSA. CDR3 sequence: CASRSGTRYTDTQYF. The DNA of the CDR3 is TGTGCCAGCAGGTCCGGGACACGATACACAGATACGCAGTATTTT.

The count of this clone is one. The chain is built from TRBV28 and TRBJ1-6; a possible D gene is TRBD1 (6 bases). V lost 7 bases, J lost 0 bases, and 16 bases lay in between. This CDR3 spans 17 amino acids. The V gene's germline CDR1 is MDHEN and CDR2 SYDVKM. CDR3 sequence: CASIGGNNPSYNSPLHF. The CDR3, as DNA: TGTGCCAGCATAGGGGGGAATAATCCCTCCTATAATTCACCCCTCCACTTT.

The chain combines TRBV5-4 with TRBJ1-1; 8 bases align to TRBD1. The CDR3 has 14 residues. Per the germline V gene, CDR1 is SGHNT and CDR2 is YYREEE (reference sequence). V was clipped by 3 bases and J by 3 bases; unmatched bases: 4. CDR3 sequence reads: CASSSQGGDTEAFF. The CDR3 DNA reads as TGTGCCAGCAGCTCACAGGGGGGGGACACTGAAGCTTTCTTT.

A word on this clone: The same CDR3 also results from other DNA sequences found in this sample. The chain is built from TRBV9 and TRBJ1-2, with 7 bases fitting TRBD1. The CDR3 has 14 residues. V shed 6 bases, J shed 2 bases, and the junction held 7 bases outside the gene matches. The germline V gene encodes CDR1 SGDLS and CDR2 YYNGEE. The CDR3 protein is CASTRQGANYGYTF. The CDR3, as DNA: TGTGCCAGCACAAGACAGGGCGCCAACTATGGCTACACCTTC.

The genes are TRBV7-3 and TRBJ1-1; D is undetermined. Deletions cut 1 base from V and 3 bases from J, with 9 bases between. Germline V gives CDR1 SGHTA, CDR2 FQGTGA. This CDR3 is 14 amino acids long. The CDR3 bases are TGTGCCAGCAGCTTAAAAGGTGCGGACACTGAAGCTTTCTTT. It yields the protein CASSLKGADTEAFF. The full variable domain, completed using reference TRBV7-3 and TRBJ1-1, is GAGVSQTPSNKVTEKGKYVELRCDPISGHTALYWYRQSLGQGPEFLIYFQGTGAADDSGLPNDRFFAVRPEGSVSTLKIQRTERGDSAVYLCASSLKGADTEAFFGQGTRLTVV.

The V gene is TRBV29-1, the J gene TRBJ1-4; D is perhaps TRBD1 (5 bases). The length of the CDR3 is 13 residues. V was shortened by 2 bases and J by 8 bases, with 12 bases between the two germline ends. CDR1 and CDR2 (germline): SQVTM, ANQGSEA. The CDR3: CSVERAGREKLFF. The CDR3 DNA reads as TGCAGCGTTGAAAGGGCGGGGCGGGAAAAACTGTTTTTT.